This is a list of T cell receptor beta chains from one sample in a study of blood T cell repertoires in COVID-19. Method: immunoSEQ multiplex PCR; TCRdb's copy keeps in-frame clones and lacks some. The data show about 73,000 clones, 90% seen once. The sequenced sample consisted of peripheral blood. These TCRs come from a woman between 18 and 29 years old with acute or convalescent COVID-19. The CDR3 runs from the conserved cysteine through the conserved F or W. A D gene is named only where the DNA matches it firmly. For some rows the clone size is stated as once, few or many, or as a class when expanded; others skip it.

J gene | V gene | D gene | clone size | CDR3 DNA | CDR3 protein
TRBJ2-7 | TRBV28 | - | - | TGTGCCAGCAGAATCAGGGACGAGCAGTACTTC | CASRIRDEQYF
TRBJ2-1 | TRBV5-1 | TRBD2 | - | TGCGCCAGCAGCTTGGGGCTGAGCGGGGGTGCGTCCTACAATGAGCAGTTCTTC | CASSLGLSGGASYNEQFF
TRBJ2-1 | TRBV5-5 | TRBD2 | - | TGTGCCAGCAGCTTGGTACTAGCGCCCTACAATGAGCAGTTCTTC | CASSLVLAPYNEQFF
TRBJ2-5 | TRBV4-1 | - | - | TGCGCCAGCAGCCCGGACAGATCCCAAGAGACCCAGTACTTC | CASSPDRSQETQYF
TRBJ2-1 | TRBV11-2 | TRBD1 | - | TGTGCCAGCAGCTTAGTGCCGGGACAGGGGGGTCGGGACAATGAGCAGTTCTTC | CASSLVPGQGGRDNEQFF
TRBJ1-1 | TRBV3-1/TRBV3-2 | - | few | TGTGCCAGCAGTGGAGGGAACACTGAAGCTTTCTTT | CASSGGNTEAFF
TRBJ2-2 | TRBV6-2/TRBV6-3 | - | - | TGTGCCAGCAGTAACGGTAGGCGGGGAGCGAACACCGGGGAGCTGTTTTTT | CASSNGRRGANTGELFF
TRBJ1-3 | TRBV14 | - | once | TGTGCCAGCAGCCGACAGGCAAACACCATATATTTT | CASSRQANTIYF
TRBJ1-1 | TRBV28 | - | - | TGTGCCAGCAGGATTGGAGGGCCGAACACTGAAGCTTTCTTT | CASRIGGPNTEAFF
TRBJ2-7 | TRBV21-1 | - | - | TGTGCCAGCAGCCAACACCGCAGTGAGCAGTACTTC | CASSQHRSEQYF
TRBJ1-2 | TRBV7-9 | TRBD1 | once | TGTGCCAGCAGCCCTGGACAGGGGGGCTATGGCTACACCTTC | CASSPGQGGYGYTF
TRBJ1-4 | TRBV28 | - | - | TGTGCCAGTAGCTGGAGTACTAATGAAAAACTGTTTTTT | CASSWSTNEKLFF
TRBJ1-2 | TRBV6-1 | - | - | TGTGCCAGCAGTGAGGTGGCAGCTAACTATGGCTACACCTTC | CASSEVAANYGYTF
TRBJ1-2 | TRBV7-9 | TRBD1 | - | TGTGCCAGCAGCCCTACCCCAGGGGGCGCGAGTCAGGATGGCTACACCTTC | CASSPTPGGASQDGYTF
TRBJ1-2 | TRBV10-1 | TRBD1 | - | TGCGCCAGCACGGTATGGACAGGGGGCATAGGCTACACCTTC | CASTVWTGGIGYTF
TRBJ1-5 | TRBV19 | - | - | TGTGCCAGTAACGCGGGGGTTGTGGGCAATCAGCCCCAGCATTTT | CASNAGVVGNQPQHF
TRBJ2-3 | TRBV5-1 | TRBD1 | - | TGCGCCAGCAGCCCAACCCCCCGGGACAGTCGCACAGATACGCAGTATTTT | CASSPTPRDSRTDTQYF
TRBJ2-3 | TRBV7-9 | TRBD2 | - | TGTGCCAGCAGTCCCGGGGAGGGCGGGACAGATACGCAGTATTTT | CASSPGEGGTDTQYF
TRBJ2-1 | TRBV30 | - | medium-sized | TGTGCCTGGAGTAGTGGGCAGGGGAGCTCCTACAATGAGCAGTTCTTC | CAWSSGQGSSYNEQFF
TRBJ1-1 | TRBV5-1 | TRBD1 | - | TGCGCCAGCAGCTTCCGGACAGGGATGAAGAACACTGAAGCTTTCTTT | CASSFRTGMKNTEAFF
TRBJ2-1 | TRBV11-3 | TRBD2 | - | TGTGCCAGCAGCTCCGGACTAGCGGGAGGGGATGAGCAGTTCTTC | CASSSGLAGGDEQFF
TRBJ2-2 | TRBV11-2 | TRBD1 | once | TGTGCCAGCAGGCGTCAGGGACAGGGGGCGATCGGGGAGCTGTTTTTT | CASRRQGQGAIGELFF
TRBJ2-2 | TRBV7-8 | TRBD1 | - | TGTGCCAGCAGCCCGCGCCGACCCGGGACAGGGAACACCGGGGAGCTGTTTTTT | CASSPRRPGTGNTGELFF
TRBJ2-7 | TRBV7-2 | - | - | TGTGCCAGCAGCTTTAACCCGCTGGGCAGGGGCTACGAGCAGTACTTC | CASSFNPLGRGYEQYF
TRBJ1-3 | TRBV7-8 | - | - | TGTGCCAGCAGTCCAGGTCGGAACTCTGGAAACACCATATATTTT | CASSPGRNSGNTIYF
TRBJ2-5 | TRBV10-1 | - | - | TGCGCCAGCCAAGCTTCGGGACAAGAGACCCAGTACTTC | CASQASGQETQYF